These 20 T cell receptor beta chains were all obtained from the same sample, sequenced in a study of blood T cell repertoires in COVID-19. Method: immunoSEQ multiplex PCR; TCRdb's copy keeps in-frame clones and lacks some. The repertoire consists of 200,000 to 300,000 clones, with about 89% occurring once and the leading ten covering about 2.7%. Sequenced material: PBMCs or T cells enriched from blood (not recorded which). Every receptor here comes from a woman aged 18-35 years who had recovered from COVID-19.

V usage is TRBV28 and J usage is TRBJ1-4, with 7 bases matching TRBD1. Looked up from germline, CDR1 is MDHEN and CDR2 is SYDVKM. The V gene end was trimmed by 4 bases and the J gene end by 14 bases; junction bases not matched to a gene: 13. CDR3 size: 14 residues. The CDR3 here is CASSSTGTVFHLFF. For the CDR3, the DNA is TGTGCCAGCAGTTCAACCGGGACAGTCTTTCACCTGTTTTTT. Looking up the rest from reference TRBV28 and TRBJ1-4 gives the full variable domain: DVKVTQSSRYLVKRTGEKVFLECVQDMDHENMFWYRQDPGLGLRLIYFSYDVKMKEKGDIPEGYSVSREKKERFSLILESASTNQTSMYLCASSSTGTVFHLFFGSGTQLSVL.

J is TRBJ1-1 and V is TRBV7-2; tentatively, D is TRBD1 (6 bases). The CDR3 has 14 residues. Germline values: CDR1 SGHTA, CDR2 FQGNSA. V was trimmed by 3 bases and J by 11 bases, leaving 19 bases between them. The CDR3 spells CASSLGTDSSRAFF. The CDR3 nucleotides read TGTGCCAGCAGCTTGGGGACGGACAGTTCTCGTGCTTTCTTT.

This rearrangement joins TRBV3-1 (or the pseudogene TRBV3-2) to TRBJ1-1; 7 bases map to TRBD1. This CDR3 region has 13 residues. CDR1 and CDR2 from the germline V gene are LGHDT and YNNKEL (reference sequence). The V gene end was trimmed by 8 bases and the J gene end by 5 bases; junction bases not matched to a gene: 8. The CDR3, as DNA: TGTGCCAGCCATCGACAGGGAAGGACTGAAGCTTTCTTT. Translating gives CASHRQGRTEAFF.

Here the CDR3 reads CASSFGGATRVATNEKLFF. The CDR3 bases are TGTGCCAGCAGCTTCGGGGGGGCTACCAGAGTTGCAACTAATGAAAAACTGTTTTTT. The gene calls are TRBV7-9 and TRBJ1-4; TRBD1 might be the D (6 bases). The germline V gene encodes CDR1 SEHNR and CDR2 FQNEAQ (reference sequence). V lost 3 bases, J lost 0 bases, and 20 bases lay in between. This CDR3 has 19 amino acids.

The CDR3 spells CASSSTDRGAGVDTQYF. The CDR3 nucleotides are TGTGCCAGCAGCTCCACGGACAGGGGTGCTGGGGTAGATACGCAGTATTTT. V is TRBV7-9 and J is TRBJ2-3; the match to TRBD1 covers 9 bases. The CDR3 totals 17 residues. Germline V lookup: CDR1 SEHNR, CDR2 FQNEAQ (reference sequence). J gave up 5 bases and V 4 bases, and 13 bases lay outside the gene matches.

The J gene is TRBJ2-7, the V gene TRBV7-2, with D perhaps matching TRBD2 (6 bases). V lost 1 base and J lost 6, with 13 bases in between. The germline V gene has CDR1 SGHTA and CDR2 FQGNSA. The CDR3 runs to 14 residues. This CDR3 is CASSLVRERTEQYF. The CDR3, as DNA: TGTGCCAGCAGCTTAGTTCGGGAGAGGACCGAGCAGTACTTC.

The gene calls are TRBV7-3 and TRBJ2-1; TRBD2 matches at 14 bases. This CDR3 is built from 17 residues. Unmatched junction bases numbered 5, after V lost 2 bases and J lost 5 bases. Germline V gene lookup returns CDR1 SGHTA and CDR2 FQGTGA. CDR3 in amino acids: CASSLVGLAGADNEQFF. CDR3 DNA: TGTGCCAGCAGCTTAGTGGGACTAGCGGGAGCGGACAATGAGCAGTTCTTC.

The chain combines TRBV4-1 with TRBJ1-1; D not resolved. Germline V CDR1 and CDR2: MGHRA, YSYEKL. The V gene lost 0 bases and the J gene lost 2 bases, with 10 bases spanning the gap. The CDR3 totals 15 residues. CDR3 region: CASSQEVADNTEAFF. The CDR3 coding sequence is TGCGCCAGCAGCCAAGAGGTAGCGGACAACACTGAAGCTTTCTTT.

The rearrangement joins TRBV4-1 to TRBJ2-7, with D perhaps matching TRBD1 (5 bases). V was cut by 0 bases and J by 4 bases, with 10 bases left in between. This CDR3 region has 14 residues. The germline gives CDR1 MGHRA, CDR2 YSYEKL. The CDR3 is CASSQDPTVYEQYF. The CDR3 nucleotides are TGCGCCAGCAGCCAAGATCCGACAGTTTACGAGCAGTACTTC.

This rearrangement joins TRBV7-2 to TRBJ1-4; 7 bases match TRBD1. This CDR3 spans 15 amino acids. Trimming took 4 bases from V and 5 from J; bases not matched to a gene: 7. Germline CDR1 is SGHTA and CDR2 is FQGNSA. The CDR3 loop is CASSSLGTANEKLFF. The CDR3 region has the DNA TGTGCCAGCAGCTCCCTCGGGACAGCCAATGAAAAACTGTTTTTT.

The rearrangement joins TRBV9 to TRBJ2-1; the D gene is possibly TRBD2 (6 bases). Trimming removed 3 bases from V and 8 bases from J, with 24 bases in between. CDR1 is SGDLS and CDR2 is YYNGEE in the germline V gene. The CDR3 is 17 residues long. The CDR3 DNA follows: TGTGCCAGCAGCGCCGGGAGACTAGGGCCAAGGGGCGATGAGCAGTTCTTC. It yields the protein CASSAGRLGPRGDEQFF.

V is TRBV28 and J is TRBJ2-5, with TRBD2 identical over 7 bases. The germline V gene has CDR1 MDHEN and CDR2 SYDVKM. This CDR3 contains 15 residues. V gave up 3 bases and J gave up 5 bases; unmatched junction bases: 9. DNA of the CDR3: TGTGCCAGCAGTTTCGCGGGAGCTTCCCTGGAGACCCAGTACTTC. This encodes CASSFAGASLETQYF.

The rearrangement links TRBV2 to TRBJ2-2, with 11 bases matching TRBD2. Germline lookup yields CDR1 SNHLY and CDR2 FYNNEI. This CDR3 spans 17 amino acids. With V trimmed by 11 bases and J by 6 bases, 17 bases remained unmatched. The CDR3 DNA reads as TGTGCCGAGGAAAATAGCGGGAGGGCCGGGAAGGCCGGGGAGCTGTTTTTT. This codes for CAEENSGRAGKAGELFF.

CDR3 region: CASSTLGGENNEQFF. The CDR3 DNA reads TGTGCCAGTAGTACCCTGGGGGGGGAGAACAATGAGCAGTTCTTC. The rearrangement uses TRBV19 and TRBJ2-1; 7 positions agree with TRBD2. The V gene end was trimmed by 4 bases and the J gene end by 5 bases; junction bases not matched to a gene: 8. The CDR3 has 15 residues. Germline CDR1 and CDR2: LNHDA and SQIVND (reference sequence). The variable domain in full, completed from reference TRBV19 and TRBJ2-1, reads DGGITQSPKYLFRKEGQNVTLSCEQNLNHDAMYWYRQDPGQGLRLIYYSQIVNDFQKGDIAEGYSVSREKKESFPLTVTSAQKNPTAFYLCASSTLGGENNEQFFGPGTRLTVL.

The CDR3: CASSQSGGYTEAFF. DNA for the CDR3: TGTGCCAGCAGCCAAAGCGGGGGGTACACTGAAGCTTTCTTT. The V call is TRBV3-1 (or the pseudogene TRBV3-2), the J call TRBJ1-1; weak D call: TRBD1 (5 bases). V lost 2 bases and J 3 bases, leaving 10 bases between the germline ends. The CDR3 spans 14 residues. Looked up from germline, CDR1 is LGHDT and CDR2 is YNNKEL (reference sequence).

The rearrangement uses TRBV19 and TRBJ1-5, with 9 bases aligning to TRBD1. V was pared by 5 bases and J by 11 bases, with 7 bases of the junction left unmatched. The germline V gene has CDR1 LNHDA and CDR2 SQIVND (reference sequence). CDR3 size: 13 residues. DNA for the CDR3: TGTGCCAGTAGTGCGGGACAGGGTTTAGCCCAGCATTTT. Translation gives CASSAGQGLAQHF.

This clone came up once. The V call is TRBV4-1, the J call TRBJ1-5; D gene uncertain. Germline values: CDR1 MGHRA, CDR2 YSYEKL. The CDR3 length is 16 residues. The V and J ends lost 4 bases and 3 bases respectively, with 16 bases between them. For the CDR3, the DNA is TGCGCCAGCAGCCCGAAGTTCCCACAGTTCAATCAGCCCCAGCATTTT. Translated: CASSPKFPQFNQPQHF.

J is TRBJ2-2 and V is TRBV19; D gene uncertain. Germline V gives CDR1 LNHDA, CDR2 SQIVND (reference sequence). The germline V and J ends were trimmed by 4 bases and 12 bases, with 15 bases remaining between them. The CDR3 is made up of 13 amino acids. In nucleotides, the CDR3 is TGTGCCAGTAGTAACGACTTACCTGTCAAGCTGTTTTTT. Translation gives CASSNDLPVKLFF.

This clone has a single count. In the same sample, other DNA sequences code for this CDR3. This chain connects TRBV27 to TRBJ1-1; D ambiguous. Per the germline V gene, CDR1 is MNHEY and CDR2 is SMNVEV (reference sequence). Trimming left V 8 bases short and J 2 bases short, with 9 bases between. The CDR3 is made up of 12 amino acids. The CDR3 here is CASREGNTEAFF. Here the CDR3 DNA reads TGTGCCAGCCGTGAGGGAAACACTGAAGCTTTCTTT.

The rearrangement links TRBV7-2 to TRBJ2-2, with D maybe TRBD2 (5 bases). Trimming shortened V by 6 bases and J by 0 bases, and 11 bases separated the two germline ends. Looked up from germline, CDR1 is SGHTA and CDR2 is FQGNSA. The CDR3 spans 15 residues. CDR3 nucleotides: TGTGCCAGCAGATCCACGGGGTCGAACACCGGGGAGCTGTTTTTT. Amino acids: CASRSTGSNTGELFF. Full variable domain (rest looked up from reference TRBV7-2 and TRBJ2-2): GAGVSQSPSNKVTEKGKDVELRCDPISGHTALYWYRQSLGQGLEFLIYFQGNSAPDKSGLPSDRFSAERTGGSVSTLTIQRTQQEDSAVYLCASRSTGSNTGELFFGEGSRLTVL.